The clone carrying this T cell receptor (beta chain) was detected ten times or more. The antigen is undetermined. The study amplified TCR beta CDR3 regions using RNA transcripts. Second-round multiplex PCR followed a first-round RT-PCR using HTBI primers. TCRdb passed the multiplex PCR reads through MiXCR, listing each CDR3 protein once. The repertoire has about 500,000 distinct CDR3 sequences, under 40% of them found once; the top ten carry about 4.6%. Aged 18 to 65, hyperthyroidism patients had new diagnoses of under 2 months' duration. The record originates from a study of Graves' ophthalmopathy and Graves' hyperthyroidism. Study-wide context: Over 18 months of follow-up, stable hyperthyroidism required that no ophthalmopathy appear. Study conclusions and caveats: Blood also harbored most expanded thyroid clonotypes above 0.001 frequency.

The material sequenced was peripheral blood or thyroid tissue (not recorded which). This TCR was sampled from an adult man with Graves' hyperthyroidism.

CDR3 sequence: CASSEAAMNTEAFF. The CDR3 bases are TGTGCCAGCAGTGAGGCAGCTATGAACACTGAAGCTTTCTTT. The chain links TRBV2 to TRBJ1-1, with unresolved D. Trimming stripped 3 bases from V and 0 bases from J, with 8 bases between. Germline V lookup: CDR1 SNHLY, CDR2 FYNNEI. The CDR3 length is 14 residues.